The subject of this entry is one T cell receptor beta chain. Repertoires were generated with immunoSEQ multiplex PCR, while TCRdb's copy carries only in-frame clones and drops some. Seen here are 25,000 to 35,000 clones, approximately 91% observed once, and the top ten hold roughly 29%. The data derive from a study of OX40 agonist ivuxolimab in advanced cancers. Germline-derived CDR1 and CDR2 are SGHAT and FQNNGV. The ends were cut back, 0 bases at V and 2 bases at J, with 12 bases in the middle. The CDR3 runs 16 residues. The source was CD4+ or CD8+ T cells sorted from blood, collected in a trial of the OX40 agonist ivuxolimab. The TCR originated in an adult with an advanced solid tumor such as melanoma, head and neck, liver or kidney cancer. The chain is built from TRBV11-2 and TRBJ2-3; D remains ambiguous. For the CDR3, the DNA is TGTGCCAGCAGCTTAGAGTTCTATGTCTCCACAGATACGCAGTATTTT. Translating gives CASSLEFYVSTDTQYF.